Sequencing of this T cell receptor (beta chain) was carried out in a study of control samples from healthy donors and cancer patients. Germline V CDR1 and CDR2: LGHDT, YNNKEL (reference sequence). Trimming cost V 4 bases and J 6 bases; bases outside gene matches: 10. The CDR3 contains 15 residues. TCRdb keeps only in-frame clones here, not all; method: immunoSEQ multiplex PCR. Here the sample spans roughly 63,000 clones, around 90% being singletons. Sequenced input: PBMCs. The chain is built from TRBV3-1 (or the pseudogene TRBV3-2) and TRBJ1-2; 8 nucleotides match TRBD1. The clonotype originates from a man between 60 and 75 years old with colorectal cancer. The DNA of the CDR3 is TGTGCCAGCAGCCGGTGGACAGGGCTCGTCGATGGCTACACCTTC. Encoded protein: CASSRWTGLVDGYTF.